What follows are 6 T cell receptor beta chains derived from one specimen sequenced in a study of radiation and T cells in renal cell carcinoma. Clones were sequenced by immunoSEQ multiplex PCR, and TCRdb holds only the in-frame ones, with some missing. Among some 150,000 clones, over 80% were seen once, and the ten largest hold roughly 25%. Time point indicated: baseline pretreatment blood. Documented treatment: 15 Gy SBRT to primary tumor, nephrectomy 4 weeks later. The source material was blood, sampled from a patient whose treatment included radiotherapy and nephrectomy. The receptors stem from a woman between 50 and 59 years old with renal cell carcinoma.

V gene TRBV29-1 combines with J gene TRBJ2-1; 7 bases match TRBD2. The CDR3 is 12 residues long. Germline V gene sequence: CDR1 SQVTM, CDR2 ANQGSEA. Losses at the gene ends were 6 bases for V and 9 bases for J; bases not matched to a gene: 8. The CDR3 DNA sequence: TGCAGCGTGAGCAGCGGGGAATTTGAGCAGTTCTTC. This gives the protein CSVSSGEFEQFF.

The chain has TRBV9 and TRBJ2-7; weak D call: TRBD2 (6 bases). The CDR3 length is 12 residues. Germline V gene sequence: CDR1 SGDLS, CDR2 YYNGEE. V was cut by 0 bases and J by 5 bases, with 6 bases left in between. The CDR3 region is CASSVGTNEQYF. In DNA form, the CDR3 reads TGTGCCAGCAGCGTAGGGACTAACGAGCAGTACTTC.

The chain employs TRBV13 and TRBJ1-5, with D unclear. The length of the CDR3 is 12 residues. Germline CDR1 PRHDT, CDR2 FYEKMQ (reference sequence). V lost 1 base, J lost 9 bases, and 7 bases lay in between. The CDR3 DNA sequence: TGTGCCAGCAGCTTAGCAAAGGGGCCCCAGCATTTT. Encoded protein: CASSLAKGPQHF.

V is TRBV19 and J is TRBJ1-1; unclear D gene. Trimming pared 2 bases from V and 7 bases from J, leaving 8 bases between. Germline loops: CDR1 LNHDA, CDR2 SQIVND (reference sequence). CDR3 length: 12 residues. The CDR3 reads CASSIPQSEAFF. In DNA form, the CDR3 reads TGTGCCAGTAGTATACCGCAAAGTGAAGCTTTCTTT.

This chain joins TRBV5-1 and TRBJ2-3, with TRBD2 matching 8 bases. The CDR3 runs to 16 residues. Unmatched junction bases numbered 8, after V lost 1 base and J lost 4 bases. The V gene's germline CDR1 is SGHRS and CDR2 YFSETQ. This chain's CDR3 is CASSLNPTSGSDTQYF. CDR3 coding DNA: TGCGCCAGCAGCTTGAATCCAACTAGCGGCTCAGATACGCAGTATTTT.

With regard to this clone: Different DNA sequences within this sample yield the same CDR3. The CDR3 DNA follows: TGTGCCAGCAGGCAGGGTAATGAAAAACTGTTTTTT. It specifies CASRQGNEKLFF. This rearrangement joins TRBV2 to TRBJ1-4; D might be TRBD1 (5 bases). CDR3 length: 12 residues. Per germline, CDR1 SNHLY and CDR2 FYNNEI. V was clipped by 6 bases and J by 4 bases, with 6 bases between them.